One and the same sample provided the 2 T cell receptor beta chains below, sequenced in a study of cytomegalovirus exposure and HLA in healthy donors (dated by TCRdb to 2017 to 2019). The library came from the immunoSEQ multiplex PCR assay. Sourced from immuneACCESS, this table was stored by TCRdb with only in-frame sequences that have V and J called. A share of the clones is absent; for the studies checked, an unresolved V gene accounts for under half, and the remainder has no known explanation. Here the sample has around 70,000 clones; approximately 90% occur a single time. Around 3.2% of the sample belongs to the ten largest clones. Input material: PBMCs. The receptors were gathered from a man younger than 35 in good health and CMV-seronegative.

The chain recombines TRBV14 with TRBJ1-1, with D tentatively TRBD1 (6 bases). There are 14 residues in the CDR3. The germline V and J ends were trimmed by 5 bases and 1 base, with 11 bases remaining between them. Germline V gene sequence: CDR1 SGHDN, CDR2 FVKESK. The CDR3 protein is CASSWDIGNTEAFF. CDR3 nucleotide sequence: TGTGCCAGCAGCTGGGACATCGGGAACACTGAAGCTTTCTTT.

J is TRBJ2-3 and V is TRBV7-3; 12 bases map to TRBD2. Germline V gene sequence: CDR1 SGHTA, CDR2 FQGTGA. Germline trimming cut 5 bases from V and 1 base from J; bases unmatched to any gene: 7. This CDR3 is 17 amino acids long. This CDR3 is CASSRRTSGTRTDTQYF. CDR3 sequence (DNA): TGTGCCAGCAGCCGACGGACTAGCGGGACTCGCACAGATACGCAGTATTTT.